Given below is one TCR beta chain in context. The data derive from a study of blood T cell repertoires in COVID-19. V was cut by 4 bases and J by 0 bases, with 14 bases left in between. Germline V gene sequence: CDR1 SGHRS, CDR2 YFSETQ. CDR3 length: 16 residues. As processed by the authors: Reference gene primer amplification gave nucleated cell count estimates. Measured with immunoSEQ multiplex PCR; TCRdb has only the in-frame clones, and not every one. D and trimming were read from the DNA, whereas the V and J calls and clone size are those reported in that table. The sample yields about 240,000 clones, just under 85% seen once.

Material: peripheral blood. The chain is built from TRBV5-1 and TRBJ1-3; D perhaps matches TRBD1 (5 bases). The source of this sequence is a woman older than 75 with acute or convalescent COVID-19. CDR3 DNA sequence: TGCGCCAGCAGCCCGACAGTGGGGTTCTCTGGAAACACCATATATTTT. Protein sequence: CASSPTVGFSGNTIYF.